This T cell receptor beta chain derives from a study of blood T cells in healthy people across ages. With a J-beta primer mix and a sample-barcoded 5' primer, a second PCR ran roughly 6 to 11 cycles. MiXCR, applied by TCRdb to the 5' RACE reads, yields one record per CDR3 protein. Of around 320,000 distinct CDR3 sequences listed, around 30% were seen once; the top ten hold around 30%. The germline CDR1 and CDR2 sequences are SGHDN and FVKESK. The CDR3 totals 17 residues. This TCR was sampled from an older woman in good health. What was sequenced was blood. J is TRBJ2-5 and V is TRBV14; the D gene could be TRBD1 or TRBD2 (5 bases each). The closer fit of TRBJ2-1 to the DNA end suggests the J call may be wrong. The chain's CDR3 is CASSLRGARYPDNEQFF. In DNA form, the CDR3 reads TGTGCCAGCAGCCTCAGAGGGGCCCGGTATCCTGACAATGAGCAGTTCTTC.